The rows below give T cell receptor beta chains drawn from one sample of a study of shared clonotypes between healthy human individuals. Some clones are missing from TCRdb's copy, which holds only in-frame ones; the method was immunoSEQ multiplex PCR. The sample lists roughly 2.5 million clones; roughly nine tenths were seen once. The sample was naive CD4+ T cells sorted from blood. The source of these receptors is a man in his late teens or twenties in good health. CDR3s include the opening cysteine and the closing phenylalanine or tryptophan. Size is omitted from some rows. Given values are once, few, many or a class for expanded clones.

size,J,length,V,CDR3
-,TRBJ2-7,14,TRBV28,CASKGQGASYEQYF
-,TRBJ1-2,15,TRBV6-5,CASSYLDGGPYGYTF
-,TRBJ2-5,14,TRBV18,CASSPIGGQETQYF
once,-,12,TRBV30,CAWSVGEYEQYF
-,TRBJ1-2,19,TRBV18,CASSPLGDFSAGFGYGYTF
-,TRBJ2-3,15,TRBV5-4,CASSSQGTSTDTQYF
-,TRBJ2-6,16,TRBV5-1,CASSLDGSSGANVLTF
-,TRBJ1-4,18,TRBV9,CASSVGPSQTGRNEKLFF
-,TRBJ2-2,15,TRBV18,CASSPGQGAAGELFF
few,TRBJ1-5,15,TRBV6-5,CASSRTGFSNQPQHF
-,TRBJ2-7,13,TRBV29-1,CSVGTSVAYEQYF
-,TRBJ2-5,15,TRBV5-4,CASSLDVSVQETQYF
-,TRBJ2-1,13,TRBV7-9,CASSLREYNEQFF
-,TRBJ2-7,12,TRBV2,CASRVLPIEQYF
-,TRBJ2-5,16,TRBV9,CASSVAWGGAGETQYF
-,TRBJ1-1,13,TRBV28,CASSLRVGTEAFF
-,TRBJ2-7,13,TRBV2,CASSAQGVGEQYF
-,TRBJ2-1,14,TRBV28,CASTALGSYNEQFF
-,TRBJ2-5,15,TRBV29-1,CSVIEGGGFGETQYF
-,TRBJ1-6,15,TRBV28,CASGGASTTNSPLHF
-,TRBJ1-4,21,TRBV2,CASTLKGTAGHNRRTNEKLFF
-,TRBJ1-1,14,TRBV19,CASTALGVNTEAFF
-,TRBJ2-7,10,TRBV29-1,CSAGFEEQYF
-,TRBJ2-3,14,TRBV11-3,CASSPNPSTDTQYF
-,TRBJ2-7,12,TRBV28,CASMRAFREQYF
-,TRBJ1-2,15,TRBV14,CASSQASAGPYGYTF
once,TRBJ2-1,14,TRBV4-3,CASSLRGSYNEQFF
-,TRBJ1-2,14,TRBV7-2,CASSAGQGGSGYTF
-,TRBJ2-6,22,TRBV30,CAWSALRIFTESSTSGANVLTF
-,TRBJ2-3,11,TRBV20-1,CSALPADTQYF
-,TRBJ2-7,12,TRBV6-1,CASSEVTGGQYF
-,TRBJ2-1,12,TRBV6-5,CASSYFTGEQFF